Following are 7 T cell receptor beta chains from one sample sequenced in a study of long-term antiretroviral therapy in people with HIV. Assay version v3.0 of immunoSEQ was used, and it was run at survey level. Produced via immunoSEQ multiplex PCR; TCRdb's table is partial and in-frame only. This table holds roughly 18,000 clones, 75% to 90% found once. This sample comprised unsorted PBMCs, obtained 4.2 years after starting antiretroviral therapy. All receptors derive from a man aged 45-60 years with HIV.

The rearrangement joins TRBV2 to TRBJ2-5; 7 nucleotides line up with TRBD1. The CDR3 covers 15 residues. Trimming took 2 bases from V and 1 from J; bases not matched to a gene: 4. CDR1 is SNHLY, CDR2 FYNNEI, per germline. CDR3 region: CASSEWDSSQETQYF. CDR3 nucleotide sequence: TGTGCCAGCAGTGAATGGGACAGTTCCCAAGAGACCCAGTACTTC.

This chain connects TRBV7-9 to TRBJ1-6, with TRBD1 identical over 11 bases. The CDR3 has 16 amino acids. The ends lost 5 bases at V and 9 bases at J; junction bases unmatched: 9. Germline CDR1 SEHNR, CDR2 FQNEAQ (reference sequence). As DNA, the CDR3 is TGTGCCAGCAGCCTAGGATCCGGGACAGGGGGTTCACCCCTCCACTTT. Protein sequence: CASSLGSGTGGSPLHF.

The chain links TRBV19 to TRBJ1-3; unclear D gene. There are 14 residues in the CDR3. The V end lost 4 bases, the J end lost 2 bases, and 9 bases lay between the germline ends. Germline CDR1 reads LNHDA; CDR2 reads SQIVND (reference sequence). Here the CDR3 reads CASSTFGAGNTIYF. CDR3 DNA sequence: TGTGCCAGTAGTACCTTTGGGGCTGGAAACACCATATATTTT.

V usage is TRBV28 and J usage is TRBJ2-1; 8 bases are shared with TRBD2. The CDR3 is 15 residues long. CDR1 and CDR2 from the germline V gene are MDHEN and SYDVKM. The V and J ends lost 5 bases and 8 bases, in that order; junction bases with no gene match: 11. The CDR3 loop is CASSVSGLGSDEQFF. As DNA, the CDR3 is TGTGCCAGCAGTGTTTCGGGACTAGGATCTGATGAGCAGTTCTTC.

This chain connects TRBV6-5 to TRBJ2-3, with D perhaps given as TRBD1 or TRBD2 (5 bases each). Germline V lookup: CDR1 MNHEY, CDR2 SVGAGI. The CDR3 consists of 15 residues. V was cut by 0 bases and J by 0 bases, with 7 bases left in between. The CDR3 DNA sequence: TGTGCCAGCAGTTACTCCGGGGCTAGCACAGATACGCAGTATTTT. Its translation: CASSYSGASTDTQYF.

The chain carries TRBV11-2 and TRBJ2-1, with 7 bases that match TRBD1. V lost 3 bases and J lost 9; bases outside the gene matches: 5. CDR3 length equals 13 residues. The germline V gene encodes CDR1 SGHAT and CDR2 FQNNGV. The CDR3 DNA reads TGTGCCAGCAGCTTCGCTCAGGGGGTTGAGCAGTTCTTC. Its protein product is CASSFAQGVEQFF.

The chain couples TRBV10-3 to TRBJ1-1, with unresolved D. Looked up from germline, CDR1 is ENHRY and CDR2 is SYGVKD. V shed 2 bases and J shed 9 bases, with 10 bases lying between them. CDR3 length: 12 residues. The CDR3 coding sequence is TGTGCCATCAGTGAGGCCAAGCTAAAAGCTTTCTTT. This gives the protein CAISEAKLKAFF.